This entry lists 8 T cell receptor beta chains sequenced from one sample in a study of memory CD4+ T cells and cytomegalovirus serostatus. Clones were sequenced by immunoSEQ multiplex PCR, and TCRdb holds only the in-frame ones, with some missing. In the table there are some 52,000 clones, roughly 78% of which are singletons. Single viable CD3+CD4+CD8-CD45RO+ cells were sorted as the memory CD4+ T cells. Input material: memory CD4+ T cells from blood. The source of these receptors is an adult in good health and CMV-seronegative.

The chain joins TRBV5-1 to TRBJ1-2; no clear D. Germline CDR1 is SGHRS and CDR2 is YFSETQ. Trimming pared 4 bases from V and 4 bases from J, leaving 8 bases between. This CDR3 is 12 amino acids long. The CDR3 is CASSGDFYGYTF. In nucleotides, the CDR3 is TGCGCCAGCAGCGGCGACTTCTATGGCTACACCTTC. Looking up the rest from reference TRBV5-1 and TRBJ1-2 gives the full variable domain: KAGVTQTPRYLIKTRGQQVTLSCSPISGHRSVSWYQQTPGQGLQFLFEYFSETQRNKGNFPGRFSGRQFSNSRSEMNVSTLELGDSALYLCASSGDFYGYTFGSGTRLTVV.

This clone was recorded a few times. The CDR3 DNA is TGCAGCGTTGAAGGGTCGGGGAAAGCTTTCTTT. Its protein product is CSVEGSGKAFF. This chain uses TRBV29-1 with TRBJ1-1; no firm D call. CDR3 length equals 11 residues. The ends were cut back, 1 base at V and 9 bases at J, with 9 bases in the middle. The germline gives CDR1 SQVTM, CDR2 ANQGSEA.

This chain uses TRBV30 with TRBJ2-7; possibly TRBD2 for D (6 bases). In germline, CDR1 is GTSNPN, CDR2 SVGIG (reference sequence). The V gene lost 5 bases and the J gene lost 7 bases, with 21 bases spanning the gap. This CDR3 has 14 amino acids. CDR3 sequence (DNA): TGTGCCTGGGGTCTTTCGGCCAGGGCGGGAGAGCAGTACTTC. It encodes CAWGLSARAGEQYF. The variable domain in full, completed from reference TRBV30 and TRBJ2-7, reads SQTIHQWPATLVQPVGSPLSLECTVEGTSNPNLYWYRQAAGRGLQLLFYSVGIGQISSEVPQNLSASRPQDRQFILSSKKLLLSDSGFYLCAWGLSARAGEQYFGPGTRLTVT.

V and J are TRBV19 and TRBJ1-3; TRBD1 aligns across 7 bases. The CDR3 is made up of 15 amino acids. The germline gives CDR1 LNHDA, CDR2 SQIVND (reference sequence). V dropped 6 bases and J dropped 0; count of bases not matched to a gene: 5. The CDR3 nucleotides are TGTGCCAGTAGACTGGACAGGTCCTCTGGAAACACCATATATTTT. Protein: CASRLDRSSGNTIYF.

CDR3 nucleotides: TGTGCCAGTAGATATTCTAGCGGGGGAACCCAGTACTTC. Translated, it gives CASRYSSGGTQYF. The chain is built from TRBV19 and TRBJ2-5; TRBD2 aligns across 10 bases. V was pared by 6 bases and J by 8 bases, with 6 bases of the junction left unmatched. This CDR3 region has 13 residues. Germline V gene sequence: CDR1 LNHDA, CDR2 SQIVND (reference sequence).

The chain links TRBV10-3 to TRBJ1-3; 7 bases agree with TRBD1. The CDR3 has 13 amino acids. Germline CDR1 and CDR2: ENHRY and SYGVKD. Trimming at V came to 4 bases and at J to 3 bases, leaving 0 bases not matched to a gene. DNA of the CDR3: TGTGCCATCAGTGGACAGGGTGGAAACACCATATATTTT. This translates into CAISGQGGNTIYF.

The genes are TRBV2 and TRBJ2-7; 11 nucleotides line up with TRBD1. Germline loops: CDR1 SNHLY, CDR2 FYNNEI. The V gene end was trimmed by 6 bases and the J gene end by 4 bases; junction bases not matched to a gene: 8. This CDR3 comprises 15 residues. The CDR3 coding sequence is TGTGCCAGCAGGGGGGCGGGACAGGGGGAATACGAGCAGTACTTC. It codes for CASRGAGQGEYEQYF.

The V and J genes are TRBV7-3 and TRBJ2-2, with D perhaps matching TRBD2 (5 bases). Germline assignment: CDR1 SGHTA and CDR2 FQGTGA. V was pared by 1 base and J by 0 bases, with 9 bases between. This CDR3 spans 16 amino acids. The CDR3 spells CASSLNRGSNTGELFF. CDR3 DNA sequence: TGTGCCAGCAGCTTAAACCGGGGTTCGAACACCGGGGAGCTGTTTTTT.